These 18 T cell receptor beta chains were all obtained from the same sample, sequenced in a study of cytomegalovirus exposure and HLA in healthy donors. In the PCR, 60 Vbeta and 13 Jbeta primers were used. The method was immunoSEQ multiplex PCR; TCRdb's version includes in-frame clones alone and lacks a portion of them. The profile covers more than 100,000 clones, with around three quarters appearing a single time and around 10% taken by the ten largest. What was sequenced was PBMCs. The source is a woman younger than 35 in good health and CMV-seropositive.

This rearrangement joins TRBV7-2 to TRBJ1-1; tentatively, D is TRBD1 (6 bases). Trimming took off 3 bases at V and 5 bases at J, with 13 bases between the two ends. The CDR3 runs to 14 residues. Germline V gives CDR1 SGHTA, CDR2 FQGNSA. CDR3 DNA: TGTGCCAGCAGCTTGGGGGCGAGGGGAACTGAAGCTTTCTTT. Translating it yields CASSLGARGTEAFF. Drawing the rest from reference TRBV7-2 and TRBJ1-1, the complete variable domain is GAGVSQSPSNKVTEKGKDVELRCDPISGHTALYWYRQSLGQGLEFLIYFQGNSAPDKSGLPSDRFSAERTGGSVSTLTIQRTQQEDSAVYLCASSLGARGTEAFFGQGTRLTVV.

The rearrangement joins TRBV6-6 to TRBJ2-7, with D possibly matching TRBD1 (5 bases). The CDR3 is 12 residues long. Germline CDR1 and CDR2: MNHNY and SVGAGI (reference sequence). The V gene lost 6 bases and the J gene lost 3 bases, with 9 bases spanning the gap. CDR3 sequence: CASSQDNYEQYF. The CDR3 DNA is TGTGCCAGCAGCCAGGACAACTACGAGCAGTACTTC.

DNA for the CDR3: TGTGCCAGCAGCGTAGCAGGGGTGGGCACTGAAGCTTTCTTT. Its protein product is CASSVAGVGTEAFF. The chain links TRBV9 to TRBJ1-1; weak D call: TRBD1 (6 bases). Germline values: CDR1 SGDLS, CDR2 YYNGEE. The CDR3 spans 14 residues. V gave up 0 bases and J gave up 4 bases, with 10 bases separating them.

The table lists this clone with a count of one. CDR3 sequence: CAIFGAFNYGYTF. In DNA form, the CDR3 reads TGTGCCATCTTTGGGGCTTTTAACTATGGCTACACCTTC. The V and J genes are TRBV28 and TRBJ1-2; D may be TRBD1 (5 bases). In germline, CDR1 is MDHEN, CDR2 SYDVKM. The CDR3 covers 13 residues. V was pared by 10 bases and J by 1 base, with 13 bases between.

A few counts support this clone. The V gene is TRBV5-1, the J gene TRBJ2-2; D gene uncertain. The CDR3 consists of 12 residues. Germline V gives CDR1 SGHRS, CDR2 YFSETQ. The ends were cut back, 4 bases at V and 5 bases at J, with 6 bases in the middle. The CDR3 here is CASSASTGELFF. CDR3 coding DNA: TGCGCCAGCAGCGCGTCGACCGGGGAGCTGTTTTTT. Combining the CDR3 with reference TRBV5-1 and TRBJ2-2 gives the whole variable domain KAGVTQTPRYLIKTRGQQVTLSCSPISGHRSVSWYQQTPGQGLQFLFEYFSETQRNKGNFPGRFSGRQFSNSRSEMNVSTLELGDSALYLCASSASTGELFFGEGSRLTVL.

The rearrangement joins TRBV27 to TRBJ1-4; D is perhaps TRBD1 (5 bases). V lost 2 bases, J lost 5 bases, and 12 bases lay in between. In germline, CDR1 is MNHEY, CDR2 SMNVEV (reference sequence). The CDR3 extends over 15 amino acids. The CDR3 reads CASSLLGGNNEKLFF. In DNA, the CDR3 is TGTGCCAGCAGTTTACTGGGGGGGAACAATGAAAAACTGTTTTTT.

The CDR3 region is CASSSGTGANNQPQHF. The CDR3 DNA sequence: TGTGCCAGCAGCTCCGGGACAGGGGCAAATAATCAGCCCCAGCATTTT. The chain links TRBV9 to TRBJ1-5, with 10 bases aligning to TRBD1. The trim removed 4 bases at V and 4 bases at J, leaving 8 bases unmatched. This CDR3 has 16 residues. In germline, CDR1 is SGDLS, CDR2 YYNGEE.

This clone was seen only a few times. The chain recombines TRBV6-5 with TRBJ2-1; D not resolved. V was shortened by 0 bases and J by 8 bases, with 17 bases between the two germline ends. Germline assignment: CDR1 MNHEY and CDR2 SVGAGI. The CDR3 has 16 residues. The chain's CDR3 is CASSYSVSPRRYEQFF. As DNA, the CDR3 is TGTGCCAGCAGTTACTCGGTGAGTCCTAGACGGTATGAGCAGTTCTTC.

The CDR3 is CASSQDSLALETQYF. The CDR3 region has the DNA TGTGCCAGCAGCCAAGATTCCCTAGCGTTAGAGACCCAGTACTTC. The chain joins TRBV4-2 to TRBJ2-5, with D perhaps matching TRBD2 (6 bases). The CDR3 sequence is 15 residues long. Germline V gene lookup returns CDR1 LGHNA and CDR2 YNFKEQ. V was shortened by 0 bases and J by 4 bases, with 12 bases between the two germline ends.

As for this clone: Other DNA sequences from this sample encode an identical CDR3 as well. The rearrangement links TRBV15 to TRBJ1-1; D unresolved. The V gene lost 0 bases and the J gene lost 1 base, with 6 bases spanning the gap. Germline CDR1 LNHNV, CDR2 YYDKDF (reference sequence). The CDR3 runs to 14 residues. The CDR3 reads CATSREGRNTEAFF. The CDR3 region has the DNA TGTGCCACCAGCAGAGAGGGCAGGAACACTGAAGCTTTCTTT.

This clone showed up just once. The V call is TRBV25-1, the J call TRBJ2-7; D gene ambiguous. CDR1 and CDR2 (germline): MGHDK, SYGVNS. Between the trimmed V and J ends, which lost 4 bases and 4 bases, there was a span of 8 bases. The CDR3 sequence is 12 residues long. CDR3 nucleotide sequence: TGTGCCAGCAGTGGGGCAGCATACGAGCAGTACTTC. Its translation is CASSGAAYEQYF.

This clone occurred once. The V and J genes are TRBV10-3 and TRBJ1-1, with a tentative D call TRBD1 (5 bases). CDR1 and CDR2 from the germline V gene are ENHRY and SYGVKD. The CDR3 consists of 13 residues. Trimming left V 7 bases short and J 1 base short, with 10 bases between. CDR3: CAIKGPRNTEAFF. The CDR3 bases are TGTGCCATCAAGGGGCCCCGGAACACTGAAGCTTTCTTT.

In this sample, this clone turned up a few times. The gene calls are TRBV7-3 and TRBJ2-5; TRBD2 agrees at 8 bases. J lost 4 bases, V lost 4 bases, and 2 bases had no gene match. This CDR3 has 13 amino acids. Germline V gene lookup returns CDR1 SGHTA and CDR2 FQGTGA. The CDR3 DNA sequence: TGTGCCAGCAGCTCCGCGGGGGGAGAGACCCAGTACTTC. It encodes CASSSAGGETQYF. Full variable domain (missing parts from reference TRBV7-3 and TRBJ2-5): GAGVSQTPSNKVTEKGKYVELRCDPISGHTALYWYRQSLGQGPEFLIYFQGTGAADDSGLPNDRFFAVRPEGSVSTLKIQRTERGDSAVYLCASSSAGGETQYFGPGTRLLVL.

This chain links TRBV7-8 with TRBJ2-1, with TRBD2 matching 12 bases. The germline CDR1 and CDR2 sequences are SGHVS and FQNEAQ. V lost 1 base to trimming and J lost 5 bases; unmatched junction nucleotides: 3. CDR3 length: 16 amino acids. The CDR3: CASSLVGLAGHNEQFF. The CDR3 region has the DNA TGTGCCAGCAGCTTAGTTGGACTAGCGGGGCACAATGAGCAGTTCTTC.

This clone came up a few times. The chain couples TRBV6-1 to TRBJ2-2, with 9 positions matching TRBD2. The germline gives CDR1 MNHNS, CDR2 SASEGT. This CDR3 comprises 15 residues. Trimming took 6 bases from V and 5 from J; bases not matched to a gene: 7. The CDR3 sequence: CASSSGLAGTGELFF. In DNA form, the CDR3 reads TGTGCCAGCAGCTCGGGACTAGCAGGTACCGGGGAGCTGTTTTTT.

The chain has TRBV6-6 and TRBJ2-1; possibly TRBD1 for D (6 bases). Trimming shortened V by 8 bases and J by 3 bases, and 17 bases separated the two germline ends. Per germline, CDR1 MNHNY and CDR2 SVGAGI (reference sequence). The CDR3 is 15 residues long. The CDR3 reads CASSITGLNYNEQFF. CDR3 nucleotides: TGTGCCAGCTCGATCACAGGGTTAAACTACAATGAGCAGTTCTTC.

The chain carries TRBV11-2 and TRBJ2-7; 9 bases align to TRBD2. Germline V gene sequence: CDR1 SGHAT, CDR2 FQNNGV. The CDR3 totals 16 residues. V dropped 2 bases and J dropped 0; count of bases not matched to a gene: 5. CDR3 sequence: CASSLQAGGFSYEQYF. CDR3 coding DNA: TGTGCCAGCAGCTTACAAGCGGGGGGCTTCTCCTACGAGCAGTACTTC.

The chain uses TRBV2 and TRBJ1-1, with 8 bases matching TRBD1. The CDR3 totals 14 residues. Germline-derived CDR1 and CDR2 are SNHLY and FYNNEI. V shed 7 bases, J shed 3 bases, and the junction held 7 bases outside the gene matches. In nucleotides, the CDR3 is TGTGCCAGCAAACAGGGGGAAGGGGACACTGAAGCTTTCTTT. Translation: CASKQGEGDTEAFF.